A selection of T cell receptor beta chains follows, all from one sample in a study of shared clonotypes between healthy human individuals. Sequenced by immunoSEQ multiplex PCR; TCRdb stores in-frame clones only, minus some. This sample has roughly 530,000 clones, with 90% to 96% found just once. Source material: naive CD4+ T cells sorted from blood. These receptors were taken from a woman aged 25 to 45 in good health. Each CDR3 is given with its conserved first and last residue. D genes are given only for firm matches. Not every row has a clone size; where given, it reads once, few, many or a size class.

TGTGCCAGCAGCGCCCTAGCGATCTCCTACAATGAGCAGTTCTTC	CASSALAISYNEQFF	TRBJ2-1	-	-	TRBV14
TGTGCCATCAGTGCTGGAGGGGAGCCCACCTACGAGCAGTACTTC	CAISAGGEPTYEQYF	TRBJ2-7	-	-	TRBV10-3
TGTGCCATCAGGCCGGGACTAGCGGGAGGGATCTTCCACGAGCAGTACTTC	CAIRPGLAGGIFHEQYF	TRBJ2-7	-	TRBD2	TRBV10-3
TGTGCCAGTAGTAGTAGCGGGAAAGCCTCCTACGAGCAGTACTTC	CASSSSGKASYEQYF	TRBJ2-7	-	TRBD2	TRBV19
TGCGCCAGCAGCTTCGGGTCGACCTACGAGCAGTACTTC	CASSFGSTYEQYF	TRBJ2-7	-	-	TRBV5-1
TGTGCCAGCAGTTACTCGGCAGCTGAAGCTTTCTTT	CASSYSAAEAFF	TRBJ1-1	-	-	TRBV6-6
TGCGCCAGCAGGGACTTCCTAGGCGAGCAGTACTTC	CASRDFLGEQYF	TRBJ2-7	once	-	TRBV10-1
TGTGCCAGCTCACGGGACAACTCCTACGAGCAGTACTTC	CASSRDNSYEQYF	TRBJ2-7	-	-	TRBV18
TGCGCCAGCAGCCACGGGACAGGGGGTACCTACGAGCAGTACTTC	CASSHGTGGTYEQYF	TRBJ2-7	-	TRBD1	TRBV4-1
TGTGCCAGCAGCTTGGGACAGGGAGGCACTGAAGCTTTCTTT	CASSLGQGGTEAFF	TRBJ1-1	-	TRBD1	TRBV5-8
TGTGCCTGGAGTGTACGAAGCGGGAGTCAAACCGGGGAGCTGTTTTTT	CAWSVRSGSQTGELFF	TRBJ2-2	-	TRBD2	TRBV30
TGCAGCGCTACTATTGGGCCTGAAGCTTTCTTT	CSATIGPEAFF	TRBJ1-1	-	-	TRBV29-1
TGTGCCAGCAGCATTGGGACAGGCAGCTCCTACGAGCAGTACTTC	CASSIGTGSSYEQYF	TRBJ2-7	-	TRBD1	TRBV9
TGCAGCGTTGTGCGGACTCGCACTGAGCAGTTCTTC	CSVVRTRTEQFF	TRBJ2-1	-	-	TRBV29-1
TGCAGCGTTGCCCCGGGGGATAGCAATCAGCCCCAGCATTTT	CSVAPGDSNQPQHF	TRBJ1-5	-	-	TRBV29-1
TGTGCCAGCAGCTTAGCAGGGGGCGAGCAGTACTTC	CASSLAGGEQYF	TRBJ2-7	-	-	TRBV7-2
TGTGCCAGTAGAACTAGCGGGACCTACGAGCAGTACTTC	CASRTSGTYEQYF	TRBJ2-7	-	TRBD2	TRBV19
TGCAGCGTTGAGGCTAGCGGGATCAGCACAGATACGCAGTATTTT	CSVEASGISTDTQYF	TRBJ2-3	-	TRBD2	TRBV29-1
TGTGCCAGCAGCGTAGGGACTAGCGGGATACAAGAGACCCAGTACTTC	CASSVGTSGIQETQYF	TRBJ2-5	-	TRBD2	TRBV9
TGTGCCAGCACCCCAGGGGACAGAACCGGGGAGCTGTTTTTT	CASTPGDRTGELFF	TRBJ2-2	-	TRBD1	TRBV28
TGTGCCAGCAGTTTATTGGGGGGGCCGGCTGAAGCTTTCTTT	CASSLLGGPAEAFF	TRBJ1-1	-	-	TRBV28
TGTGCCAGCAGTGAACTCCGCGACTACGAGCAGTACTTC	CASSELRDYEQYF	TRBJ2-7	-	-	TRBV6-1
TGTGCCAGCCGGGACATTTCGAGGGGCTACACCTTC	CASRDISRGYTF	TRBJ1-2	-	-	TRBV6-6
TGTGCCAGCAGTCCGGGGGGGCGCTACGAGCAGTACTTC	CASSPGGRYEQYF	TRBJ2-7	-	TRBD2	TRBV6-4
TGTGCCAGCAGTGCGGGACTAGCGGTAGCCTACGAGCAGTACTTC	CASSAGLAVAYEQYF	TRBJ2-7	-	TRBD2	TRBV6-6
TGCAGTGCTGACTATGGCTACACCTTC	CSADYGYTF	TRBJ1-2	-	-	TRBV20-1
TGTGCCAGTACTAATGCCAGGAACCAAGAGACCCAGTACTTC	CASTNARNQETQYF	TRBJ2-5	-	-	TRBV19
TGTGCCAGCAGTTCATCGGGGAGATTGCAGTTCTTC	CASSSSGRLQFF	TRBJ2-1	-	-	TRBV28
TGCGCCAGCAGCTTGAATAAGGGACTAGCGGGAGAGGTTGATACGCAGTATTTT	CASSLNKGLAGEVDTQYF	TRBJ2-3	once	TRBD2	TRBV5-1
TGTGCCAGCAGCTGGACGCGGGAGCCTACAGATACGCAGTATTTT	CASSWTREPTDTQYF	TRBJ2-3	-	TRBD2	TRBV7-6
TGCGCCAGCAGCTTGGGGACAGGGTGGTACGAGCAGTACTTC	CASSLGTGWYEQYF	TRBJ2-7	-	TRBD1	TRBV5-1
TGTGCCATCAGAAGAACTGTGGGCGGGAACGCAGATACGCAGTATTTT	CAIRRTVGGNADTQYF	TRBJ2-3	-	-	TRBV10-3
TGTGCCTGGAAGTCCGTCCAATCCACCTACAATGAGCAGTTCTTC	CAWKSVQSTYNEQFF	TRBJ2-1	-	-	TRBV30
TGTGCCAGCTCACCGATGACTGGCGAGCAGTACTTC	CASSPMTGEQYF	TRBJ2-7	-	-	TRBV18
TGTGCCAGCAGTGCCGATACGGGAGTCTCCCACGAGCAGTACTTC	CASSADTGVSHEQYF	TRBJ2-7	-	-	TRBV27
TGTGCCAGTAGTATAGCTCCCGGACAGCGGACTGAAGCTTTCTTT	CASSIAPGQRTEAFF	TRBJ1-1	-	-	TRBV19
TGTGCCAGCAGTCTACGGACTAGCGGCTCCTACGAGCAGTACTTC	CASSLRTSGSYEQYF	TRBJ2-7	-	TRBD2	TRBV6-1
TGTGCCAGCACCCCCGGGGTGGGCTACGAGCAGTACTTC	CASTPGVGYEQYF	TRBJ2-7	-	-	TRBV13
TGCGCCAGCAGCGGATACAGGGTATCTGGGGCCAACGTCCTGACTTTC	CASSGYRVSGANVLTF	TRBJ2-6	-	-	TRBV5-1
TGTGCCATCAGTGAGTCTACGGGTGGAGAGACCCAGTACTTC	CAISESTGGETQYF	TRBJ2-5	-	-	TRBV10-3
TGCGCCAGCAGCTTTGGTGGCACCGAAGAGACCCAGTACTTC	CASSFGGTEETQYF	TRBJ2-5	-	-	TRBV5-1
TGTGCCAGCAGTCAGGACAGGGGCCACGAGCAGTACTTC	CASSQDRGHEQYF	TRBJ2-7	-	TRBD1	TRBV11-1
TGTGCCAGCAATCTTCCCGTAGGGTTAGGCGGCTACACCTTC	CASNLPVGLGGYTF	TRBJ1-2	-	-	TRBV6-1
TGTGCCAGCAGCTTGCCGGGACAGGGAATGGTCGAGCAGTACTTC	CASSLPGQGMVEQYF	TRBJ2-7	once	TRBD1	TRBV28
TGTGCCAGCAGCCAAGCTGGGACGGAGACCCAGTACTTC	CASSQAGTETQYF	TRBJ2-5	-	-	TRBV14
TGTGCCAGCAGTCCTTTAAGACCTCTTGGACAGCGGAAGAATCAGCCCCAGCATTTT	CASSPLRPLGQRKNQPQHF	TRBJ1-5	-	-	TRBV27
TGTGCCAGTAGTATTCGGCAGGGGACTCTCTACGAGCAGTACTTC	CASSIRQGTLYEQYF	TRBJ2-7	once	-	TRBV19
TGTGCCAGCAGTTTTGGACTAGGAGGGGAATGGGCCAAAAACATTCAGTACTTC	CASSFGLGGEWAKNIQYF	TRBJ2-4	-	TRBD2	TRBV28
TGTGCCAGCAGGTCGACAGGGTTTTACACAGATACGCAGTATTTT	CASRSTGFYTDTQYF	TRBJ2-3	-	TRBD1	TRBV25-1
TGTGCCAGCAGTTACGAGGCTACAGGAAAGTACTACGAGCAGTACTTC	CASSYEATGKYYEQYF	TRBJ2-7	-	-	TRBV6-5
TGTGCCAGCAGTCTTCCAGGGGAGACTGAAGCTTTCTTT	CASSLPGETEAFF	TRBJ1-1	-	-	TRBV28
TGTGCCAGCACGCACAGGGGCTGGCAAAGCGAGCAGTACTTC	CASTHRGWQSEQYF	TRBJ2-7	-	TRBD1	TRBV25-1
TGTGCCAGTAGTATAGATCAGGGACCTTACACTGAAGCTTTCTTT	CASSIDQGPYTEAFF	TRBJ1-1	-	-	TRBV19
TGTGCCAGCAGTCCAGACAGGCTTGCAACCTACGAGCAGTACTTC	CASSPDRLATYEQYF	TRBJ2-7	-	-	TRBV27
TGTGCCAGCAGTCCAGGCCGAAGAGTTGGTGAAAAACTGTTTTTT	CASSPGRRVGEKLFF	TRBJ1-4	-	-	TRBV27
TGTGCCAGTAGACCCTCTCCGGGAAGGCCGAACACTGAAGCTTTCTTT	CASRPSPGRPNTEAFF	TRBJ1-1	-	-	TRBV19
TGTGCCAGCAGCCAAAAGCCCGCCGGGACTGGCTACAATGAGCAGTTCTTC	CASSQKPAGTGYNEQFF	TRBJ2-1	-	-	TRBV5-5
TGTGCCAGCAGTTTGACTCGACCCTTTTACAATGAGCAGTTCTTC	CASSLTRPFYNEQFF	TRBJ2-1	-	-	TRBV6-1
TGTGCCAGCTCACCACGGCAGATGAACACTGAAGCTTTCTTT	CASSPRQMNTEAFF	TRBJ1-1	once	-	TRBV18
TGTGCCAGCAGCTTGAGCGGGAGAGCGCAGTTCTTC	CASSLSGRAQFF	TRBJ2-1	-	TRBD2	TRBV7-2